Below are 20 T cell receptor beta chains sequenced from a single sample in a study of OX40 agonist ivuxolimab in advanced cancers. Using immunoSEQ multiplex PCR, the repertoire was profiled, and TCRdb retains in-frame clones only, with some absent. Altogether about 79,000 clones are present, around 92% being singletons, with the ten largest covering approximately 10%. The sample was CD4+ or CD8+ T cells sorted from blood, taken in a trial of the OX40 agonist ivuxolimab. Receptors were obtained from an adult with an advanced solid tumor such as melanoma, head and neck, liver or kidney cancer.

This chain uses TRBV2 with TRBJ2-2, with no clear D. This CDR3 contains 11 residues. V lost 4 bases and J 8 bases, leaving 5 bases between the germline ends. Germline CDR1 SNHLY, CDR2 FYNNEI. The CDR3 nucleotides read TGTGCCAGCAGTGGTGAAGGGGAGCTGTTTTTT. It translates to CASSGEGELFF. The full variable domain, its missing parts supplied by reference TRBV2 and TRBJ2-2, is EPEVTQTPSHQVTQMGQEVILRCVPISNHLYFYWYRQILGQKVEFLVSFYNNEISEKSEIFDDQFSVERPDGSNFTLKIRSTKLEDSAMYFCASSGEGELFFGEGSRLTVL.

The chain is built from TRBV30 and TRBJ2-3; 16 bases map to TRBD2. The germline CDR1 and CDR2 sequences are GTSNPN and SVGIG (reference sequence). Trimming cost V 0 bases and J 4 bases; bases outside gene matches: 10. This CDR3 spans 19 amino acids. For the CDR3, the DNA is TGTGCCTGGAGTGTACGAATGGGACTAGCGGGGGGGCCGGCAGATACGCAGTATTTT. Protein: CAWSVRMGLAGGPADTQYF. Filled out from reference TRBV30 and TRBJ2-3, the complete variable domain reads SQTIHQWPATLVQPVGSPLSLECTVEGTSNPNLYWYRQAAGRGLQLLFYSVGIGQISSEVPQNLSASRPQDRQFILSSKKLLLSDSGFYLCAWSVRMGLAGGPADTQYFGPGTRLTVL.

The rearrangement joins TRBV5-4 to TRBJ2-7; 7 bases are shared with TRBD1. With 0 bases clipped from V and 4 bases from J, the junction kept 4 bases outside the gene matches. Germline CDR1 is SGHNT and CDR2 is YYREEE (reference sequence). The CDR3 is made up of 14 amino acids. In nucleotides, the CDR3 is TGTGCCAGCAGCTTGGGAGGGGGCTGGTACGAGCAGTACTTC. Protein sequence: CASSLGGGWYEQYF.

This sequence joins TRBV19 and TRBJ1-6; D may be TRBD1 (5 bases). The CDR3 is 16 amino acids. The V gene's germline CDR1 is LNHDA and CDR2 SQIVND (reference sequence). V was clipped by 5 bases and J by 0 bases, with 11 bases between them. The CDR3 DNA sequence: TGTGCCAGTAGTCCCCGGGGGAGCTCCTATAATTCACCCCTCCACTTT. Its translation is CASSPRGSSYNSPLHF.

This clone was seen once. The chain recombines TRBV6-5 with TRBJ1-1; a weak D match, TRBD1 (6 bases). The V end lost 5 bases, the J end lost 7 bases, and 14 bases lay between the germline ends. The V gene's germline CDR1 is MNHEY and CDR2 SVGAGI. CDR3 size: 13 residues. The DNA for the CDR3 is TGTGCCAGCAGTGCGGGAGAGGGGGGTGAAGCTTTCTTT. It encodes CASSAGEGGEAFF.

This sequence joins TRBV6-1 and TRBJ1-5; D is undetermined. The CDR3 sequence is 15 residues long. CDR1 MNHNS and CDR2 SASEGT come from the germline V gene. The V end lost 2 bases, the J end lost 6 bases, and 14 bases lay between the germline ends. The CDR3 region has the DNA TGTGCCAGCAGTGAAACGCCGGCACTTATTCAGCCCCAGCATTTT. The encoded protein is CASSETPALIQPQHF.

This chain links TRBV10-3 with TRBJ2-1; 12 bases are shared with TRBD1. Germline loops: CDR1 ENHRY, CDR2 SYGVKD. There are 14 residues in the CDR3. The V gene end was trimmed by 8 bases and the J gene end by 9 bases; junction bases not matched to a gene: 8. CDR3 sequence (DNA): TGTGCCATCCATCCGGGACAGGGGGCAGGTGAGCAGTTCTTC. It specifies CAIHPGQGAGEQFF.

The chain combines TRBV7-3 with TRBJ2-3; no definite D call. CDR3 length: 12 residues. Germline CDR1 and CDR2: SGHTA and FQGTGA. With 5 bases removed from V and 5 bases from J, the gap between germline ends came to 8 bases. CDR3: CASSGHGDTQYF. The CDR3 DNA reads TGTGCCAGCAGCGGGCACGGAGATACGCAGTATTTT.

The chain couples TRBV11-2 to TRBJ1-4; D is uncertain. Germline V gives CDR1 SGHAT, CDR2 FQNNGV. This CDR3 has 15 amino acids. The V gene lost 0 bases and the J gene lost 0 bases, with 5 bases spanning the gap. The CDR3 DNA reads TGTGCCAGCAGCTTAGACGAGGCAACTAATGAAAAACTGTTTTTT. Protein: CASSLDEATNEKLFF.

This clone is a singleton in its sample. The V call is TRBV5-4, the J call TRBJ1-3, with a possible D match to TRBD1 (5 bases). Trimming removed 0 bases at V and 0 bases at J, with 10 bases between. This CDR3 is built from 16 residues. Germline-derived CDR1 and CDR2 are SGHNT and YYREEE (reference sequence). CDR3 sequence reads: CASSLAGHLSGNTIYF. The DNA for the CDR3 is TGTGCCAGCAGCTTGGCCGGACACCTCTCTGGAAACACCATATATTTT. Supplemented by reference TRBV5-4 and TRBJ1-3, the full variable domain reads ETGVTQSPTHLIKTRGQQVTLRCSSQSGHNTVSWYQQALGQGPQFIFQYYREEENGRGNFPPRFSGLQFPNYSSELNVNALELDDSALYLCASSLAGHLSGNTIYFGEGSWLTVV.

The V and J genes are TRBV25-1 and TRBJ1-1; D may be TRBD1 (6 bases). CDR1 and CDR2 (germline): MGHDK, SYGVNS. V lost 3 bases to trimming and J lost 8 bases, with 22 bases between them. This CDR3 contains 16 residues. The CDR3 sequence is CASSDQPGHDYKEAFF. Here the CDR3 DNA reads TGTGCCAGCAGTGATCAACCGGGACACGACTATAAGGAAGCTTTCTTT.

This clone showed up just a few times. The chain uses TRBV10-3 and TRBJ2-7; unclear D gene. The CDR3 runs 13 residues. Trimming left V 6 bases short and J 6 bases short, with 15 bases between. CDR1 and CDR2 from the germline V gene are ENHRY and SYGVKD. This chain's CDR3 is CAIRGGRFAEQYF. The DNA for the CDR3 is TGTGCCATCAGAGGCGGACGGTTCGCCGAGCAGTACTTC.

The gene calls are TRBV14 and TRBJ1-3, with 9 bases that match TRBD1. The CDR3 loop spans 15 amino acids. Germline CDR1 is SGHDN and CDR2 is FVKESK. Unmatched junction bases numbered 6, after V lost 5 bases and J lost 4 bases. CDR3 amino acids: CASSIYRGLGNTIYF. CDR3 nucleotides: TGTGCCAGCAGCATTTACAGGGGGCTCGGAAACACCATATATTTT.

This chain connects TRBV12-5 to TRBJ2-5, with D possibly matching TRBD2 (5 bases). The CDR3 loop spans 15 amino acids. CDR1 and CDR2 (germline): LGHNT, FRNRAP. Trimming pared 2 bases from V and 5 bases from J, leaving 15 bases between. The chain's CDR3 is CASGLSPGVGETQYF. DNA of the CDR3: TGTGCTAGTGGTTTGTCCCCCGGGGTAGGGGAGACCCAGTACTTC.

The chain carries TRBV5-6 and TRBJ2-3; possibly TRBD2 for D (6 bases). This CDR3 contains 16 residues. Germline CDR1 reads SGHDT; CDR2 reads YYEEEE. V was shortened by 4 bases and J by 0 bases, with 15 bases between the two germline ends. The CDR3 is CASSPPTSPSTDTQYF. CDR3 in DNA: TGTGCCAGCAGCCCCCCAACTAGCCCGAGCACAGATACGCAGTATTTT.

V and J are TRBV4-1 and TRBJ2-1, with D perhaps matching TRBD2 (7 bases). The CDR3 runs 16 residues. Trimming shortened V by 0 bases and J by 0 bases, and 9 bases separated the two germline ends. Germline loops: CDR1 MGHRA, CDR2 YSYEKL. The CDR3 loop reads CASSQEGGVSYNEQFF. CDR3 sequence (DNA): TGCGCCAGCAGCCAAGAAGGGGGGGTCTCCTACAATGAGCAGTTCTTC.

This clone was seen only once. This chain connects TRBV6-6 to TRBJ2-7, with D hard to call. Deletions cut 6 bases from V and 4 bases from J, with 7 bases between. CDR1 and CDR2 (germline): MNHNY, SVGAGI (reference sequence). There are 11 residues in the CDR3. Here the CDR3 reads CASSDGYEQYF. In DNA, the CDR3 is TGTGCCAGCAGCGACGGGTACGAGCAGTACTTC.

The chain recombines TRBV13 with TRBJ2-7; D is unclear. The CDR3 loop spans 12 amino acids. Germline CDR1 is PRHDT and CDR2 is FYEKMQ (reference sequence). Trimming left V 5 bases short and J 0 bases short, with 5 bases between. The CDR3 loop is CASSAPSYEQYF. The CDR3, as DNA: TGTGCCAGCAGCGCCCCCTCCTACGAGCAGTACTTC.

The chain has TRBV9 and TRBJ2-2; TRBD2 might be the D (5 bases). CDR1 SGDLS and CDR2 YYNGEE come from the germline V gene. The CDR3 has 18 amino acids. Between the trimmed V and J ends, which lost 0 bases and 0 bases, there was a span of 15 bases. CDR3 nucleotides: TGTGCCAGCAGCGTAGCCCCCCAACGGGGTTCGAACACCGGGGAGCTGTTTTTT. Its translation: CASSVAPQRGSNTGELFF.

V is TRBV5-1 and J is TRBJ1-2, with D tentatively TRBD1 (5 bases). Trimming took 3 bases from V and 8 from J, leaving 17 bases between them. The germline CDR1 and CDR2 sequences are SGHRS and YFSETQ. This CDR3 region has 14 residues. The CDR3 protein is CASSSPQGIDGYTF. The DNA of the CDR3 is TGCGCCAGCAGCTCACCGCAGGGTATTGACGGCTACACCTTC.